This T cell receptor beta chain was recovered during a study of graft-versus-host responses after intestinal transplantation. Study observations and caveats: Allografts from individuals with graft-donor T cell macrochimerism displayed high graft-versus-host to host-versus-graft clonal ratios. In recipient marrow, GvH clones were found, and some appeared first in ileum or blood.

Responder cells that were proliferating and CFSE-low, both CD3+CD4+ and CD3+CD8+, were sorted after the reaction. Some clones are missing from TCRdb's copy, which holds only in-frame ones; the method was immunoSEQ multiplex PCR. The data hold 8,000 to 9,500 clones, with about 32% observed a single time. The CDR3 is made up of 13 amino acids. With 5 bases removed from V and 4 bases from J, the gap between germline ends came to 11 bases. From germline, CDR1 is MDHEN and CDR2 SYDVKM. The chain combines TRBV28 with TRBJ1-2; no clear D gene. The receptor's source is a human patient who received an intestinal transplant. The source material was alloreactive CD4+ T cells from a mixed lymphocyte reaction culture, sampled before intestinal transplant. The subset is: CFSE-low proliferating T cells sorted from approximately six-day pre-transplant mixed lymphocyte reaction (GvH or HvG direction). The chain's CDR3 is CASSPSGSYGYTF. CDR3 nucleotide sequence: TGTGCCAGCAGTCCGAGCGGGTCCTATGGCTACACCTTC.